The entry that follows covers one T cell receptor (beta chain) sequence. The identical CDR3 is also encoded by other nucleotide sequences in the sample. The assay was immunoSEQ multiplex PCR, and TCRdb's table has in-frame clones only and misses some. Of 2 million to 2.5 million clones listed, 80% to 95% are singletons. Germline V lookup: CDR1 MNHEY, CDR2 SVGAGI. The CDR3 extends over 14 amino acids. The V gene lost 2 bases and the J gene lost 2 bases, with 10 bases spanning the gap. The data are from a study of shared clonotypes between healthy human individuals. This receptor was taken from a man aged 18 to 29 in good health. Some clones in this sample may be carry-over from other donors' samples. Material for sequencing was naive CD4+ T cells from PBMCs. Sample subset: CD45RA+ positively selected. V is TRBV6-5 and J is TRBJ2-7; TRBD1 is a possible D gene (5 bases). This chain's CDR3 is CASSYGQGAYEQYF. CDR3 nucleotides: TGTGCCAGCAGTTACGGGCAAGGGGCCTACGAGCAGTACTTC.